These T cell receptor beta chains were read from a single sample in a study of T cells after somatic rescue of genetic block. The data were produced by immunoSEQ multiplex PCR, yet TCRdb's version contains in-frame clones alone and is incomplete. The sample holds around 67,000 clones, just over 90% seen once. Sequenced: peripheral blood mononuclear cells (PBMCs). The receptors stem from a man aged 25 to 40. The CDR3 runs from the conserved cysteine through the conserved F or W. The D gene is left open where the match is weak. Not all rows give a size; the values are once, few, many and, for expanded clones, a class.

d_gene	j_gene	v_gene	abundance	CDR3aa	CDR3nt
TRBD1	TRBJ2-1	TRBV5-8	NA	CASRVDRNNEQFF	TGTGCCAGCAGGGTGGACAGGAACAATGAGCAGTTCTTC
TRBD1	TRBJ2-3	TRBV14	NA	CASSPSDRVGADTQYF	TGTGCCAGCAGCCCCTCGGACAGGGTCGGGGCAGATACGCAGTATTTT
TRBD1	TRBJ2-2	TRBV6-1	NA	CASFPGQANTGELFF	TGTGCCAGTTTTCCCGGACAGGCCAACACCGGGGAGCTGTTTTTT
NA	TRBJ2-5	TRBV13	many	CASSPYEGQETQYF	TGTGCCAGCAGCCCCTACGAAGGGCAAGAGACCCAGTACTTC
TRBD1	TRBJ2-5	TRBV19	NA	CASRPKLGTGGVETQYF	TGTGCCAGTAGACCAAAGCTCGGGACAGGGGGAGTAGAGACCCAGTACTTC
NA	TRBJ2-3	TRBV19	NA	CASRPGMADTQYF	TGTGCCAGTAGGCCCGGGATGGCAGATACGCAGTATTTT
NA	TRBJ2-5	TRBV9	NA	CASSLVGTFQETQYF	TGTGCCAGCAGCCTTGTAGGGACTTTTCAAGAGACCCAGTACTTC
NA	TRBJ1-1	TRBV27	NA	CASSSRGSMNTEAFF	TGTGCCAGCAGTTCCCGCGGCAGCATGAACACTGAAGCTTTCTTT
TRBD1	TRBJ2-5	TRBV6-1	NA	CASRAGTGIRETQYF	TGTGCCAGCAGAGCCGGGACAGGCATTCGAGAGACCCAGTACTTC
NA	TRBJ2-7	TRBV30	once	CAWTGPSSYEQYF	TGTGCCTGGACGGGCCCAAGCTCCTACGAGCAGTACTTC